A single sample is the source of the 25 T cell receptor beta chains below, sequenced in a study of blood T cell repertoires in COVID-19 (TCRdb year 2020). The protocol used for the library was the immunoSEQ multiplex PCR assay. The clones in this table, taken by TCRdb from immuneACCESS, are in-frame only. Not every clone is retained; where verified, under half of the shortfall comes from an unresolved V gene, and the cause of the rest is unknown. The sample includes roughly 30,000 clones, with about 85% observed a single time. The ten largest clones represent 9.3% of the sample. Sequenced input: peripheral blood. All receptors derive from a human donor in a cohort sampled during active COVID-19.

This clone was observed a handful of times. The V gene is TRBV19, the J gene TRBJ1-1; 10 bases match TRBD1. V lost 1 base and J lost 7; bases outside the gene matches: 3. Germline V gene sequence: CDR1 LNHDA, CDR2 SQIVND (reference sequence). The CDR3 totals 14 residues. CDR3 sequence (DNA): TGTGCCAGTAGTATAGGACAGGGGGCGAGTGAAGCTTTCTTT. Its protein product is CASSIGQGASEAFF. Looking up the rest from reference TRBV19 and TRBJ1-1 gives the full variable domain: DGGITQSPKYLFRKEGQNVTLSCEQNLNHDAMYWYRQDPGQGLRLIYYSQIVNDFQKGDIAEGYSVSREKKESFPLTVTSAQKNPTAFYLCASSIGQGASEAFFGQGTRLTVV.

The rearrangement uses TRBV27 and TRBJ1-5; possibly TRBD1 for D (6 bases). The CDR3 contains 15 residues. V was shortened by 4 bases and J by 5 bases, with 15 bases between the two germline ends. Per germline, CDR1 MNHEY and CDR2 SMNVEV (reference sequence). The CDR3 reads CASSSPGAGDQPQHF. The CDR3 DNA sequence: TGTGCCAGCAGTTCCCCAGGGGCCGGGGATCAGCCCCAGCATTTT.

This clone showed up just once. This sequence joins TRBV3-1 (or the pseudogene TRBV3-2) and TRBJ1-2; 10 positions match TRBD1. V dropped 4 bases and J dropped 3; count of bases not matched to a gene: 5. The length of the CDR3 is 15 residues. Germline V CDR1 and CDR2: LGHDT, YNNKEL (reference sequence). CDR3 nucleotides: TGTGCCAGCAGCCGCCTGACAGGGGGCCACTATGGCTACACCTTC. This translates into CASSRLTGGHYGYTF.

The CDR3 DNA reads TGTGCCAGCAGCTTAAAGGGACTACTCACAGATACGCAGTATTTT. This sequence encodes CASSLKGLLTDTQYF. The V and J genes are TRBV13 and TRBJ2-3; 7 positions match TRBD2. This CDR3 has 15 residues. Trimming at V came to 2 bases and at J to 2 bases, leaving 4 bases not matched to a gene. Germline V gives CDR1 PRHDT, CDR2 FYEKMQ (reference sequence).

The V call is TRBV6-5, the J call TRBJ2-1; TRBD2 matches 11 bases. The CDR3 sequence is 16 residues long. The trim removed 4 bases at V and 5 bases at J, leaving 7 bases unmatched. Per the germline V gene, CDR1 is MNHEY and CDR2 is SVGAGI. CDR3 loop: CASSWSSGRTNNEQFF. The CDR3 region has the DNA TGTGCCAGCAGTTGGTCTAGCGGGAGGACTAACAATGAGCAGTTCTTC.

This CDR3 reads CASRTQGQMNTEAFF. In DNA, the CDR3 is TGTGCCAGCCGCACGCAGGGGCAGATGAACACTGAAGCTTTCTTT. The chain is built from TRBV18 and TRBJ1-1, with a weak D call TRBD1 (6 bases). This CDR3 spans 15 amino acids. The V and J ends lost 8 bases and 0 bases respectively, with 16 bases between them. Germline values: CDR1 KGHSH, CDR2 LQKENI.

V is TRBV5-8 and J is TRBJ2-3; maybe TRBD2 (6 bases). Per the germline V gene, CDR1 is SGHTS and CDR2 is YDEGEE. V lost 0 bases, J lost 3 bases, and 14 bases lay in between. There are 16 residues in the CDR3. CDR3 residues: CASSLARGGVTDTQYF. The CDR3, as DNA: TGTGCCAGCAGCTTGGCAAGGGGAGGTGTAACAGATACGCAGTATTTT.

This rearrangement joins TRBV5-1 to TRBJ2-7; tentatively, D is TRBD2 (5 bases). The V end lost 1 base, the J end lost 2 bases, and 10 bases lay between the germline ends. Per the germline V gene, CDR1 is SGHRS and CDR2 is YFSETQ. The CDR3 contains 14 residues. The CDR3 sequence: CASSLTSPTYEQYF. DNA of the CDR3: TGCGCCAGCAGCTTGACTAGTCCCACCTACGAGCAGTACTTC. Combining the CDR3 with reference TRBV5-1 and TRBJ2-7 gives the whole variable domain KAGVTQTPRYLIKTRGQQVTLSCSPISGHRSVSWYQQTPGQGLQFLFEYFSETQRNKGNFPGRFSGRQFSNSRSEMNVSTLELGDSALYLCASSLTSPTYEQYFGPGTRLTVT.

The chain is built from TRBV30 and TRBJ1-2, with TRBD1 matching 8 bases. The V gene's germline CDR1 is GTSNPN and CDR2 SVGIG (reference sequence). V lost 5 bases, J lost 8 bases, and 10 bases stayed unmatched. The CDR3 contains 13 residues. The CDR3 protein is CAWARTGSLGYTF. The CDR3 DNA follows: TGTGCCTGGGCCCGGACAGGGTCCCTCGGCTACACCTTC.

The chain recombines TRBV30 with TRBJ1-1, with TRBD1 identical over 8 bases. J lost 4 bases, V lost 5 bases, and 6 bases had no gene match. The germline CDR1 and CDR2 sequences are GTSNPN and SVGIG (reference sequence). The CDR3 consists of 13 residues. The CDR3 nucleotides read TGTGCCTGGGGGCAGGGGGCTGCCACTGAAGCTTTCTTT. Its protein product is CAWGQGAATEAFF.

The V call is TRBV11-2, the J call TRBJ2-1; perhaps TRBD1 as D (6 bases). There are 15 residues in the CDR3. Germline V lookup: CDR1 SGHAT, CDR2 FQNNGV. Trimming took off 5 bases at V and 3 bases at J, with 14 bases between the two ends. The CDR3 sequence: CASSLDRYDYNEQFF. The CDR3 DNA is TGTGCCAGCAGCCTTGACAGGTATGACTACAATGAGCAGTTCTTC.

J is TRBJ2-6 and V is TRBV5-1; the D gene is possibly TRBD1 (6 bases). V was clipped by 4 bases and J by 0 bases, with 11 bases between them. The germline CDR1 and CDR2 sequences are SGHRS and YFSETQ. The CDR3 length is 16 residues. CDR3 nucleotides: TGCGCCAGCAGCCCGGGACATCGCTCTGGGGCCAACGTCCTGACTTTC. It yields the protein CASSPGHRSGANVLTF.

The chain uses TRBV4-2 and TRBJ1-4, with 8 bases fitting TRBD1. Per germline, CDR1 LGHNA and CDR2 YNFKEQ. Trimming at V came to 0 bases and at J to 3 bases, leaving 3 bases not matched to a gene. There are 16 residues in the CDR3. The CDR3 DNA reads as TGTGCCAGCAGCCAAGATGAGGACAGGGCTAATGAAAAACTGTTTTTT. This translates into CASSQDEDRANEKLFF.

The gene calls are TRBV5-1 and TRBJ2-2; TRBD1 might be the D (6 bases). This CDR3 has 15 residues. V lost 0 bases to trimming and J lost 6 bases, with 12 bases between them. From germline, CDR1 is SGHRS and CDR2 YFSETQ. The CDR3: CASSLEGGLAGELFF. In DNA, the CDR3 is TGCGCCAGCAGCTTGGAAGGGGGTCTGGCCGGGGAGCTGTTTTTT.

The chain carries TRBV18 and TRBJ2-5; D is ambiguous. The CDR3 is 15 amino acids. The V gene's germline CDR1 is KGHSH and CDR2 LQKENI. With 3 bases removed from V and 2 bases from J, the gap between germline ends came to 13 bases. The CDR3 spells CASSPAVTIQETQYF. In DNA, the CDR3 is TGTGCCAGCTCACCGGCAGTTACGATACAAGAGACCCAGTACTTC.

This clone turned up a few times. The rearrangement joins TRBV6-1 to TRBJ2-2; no firm D call. The length of the CDR3 is 15 residues. Trimming removed 1 base from V and 7 bases from J, with 13 bases in between. In germline, CDR1 is MNHNS, CDR2 SASEGT. CDR3 in DNA: TGTGCCAGCAGTGAAGGTACAGCAGAGTTCGGGGAGCTGTTTTTT. Its translation: CASSEGTAEFGELFF.

This rearrangement joins TRBV11-2 to TRBJ2-1; 9 bases fit TRBD2. The CDR3 contains 15 residues. CDR1 is SGHAT, CDR2 FQNNGV, per germline. The V gene end was trimmed by 4 bases and the J gene end by 6 bases; junction bases not matched to a gene: 7. The CDR3 spells CASSSGTSPVNEQFF. CDR3 nucleotides: TGTGCCAGCAGCTCAGGGACTAGCCCCGTCAATGAGCAGTTCTTC.

This clone was recorded once. The gene calls are TRBV12-3 or TRBV12-4 and TRBJ1-2, with 7 bases fitting TRBD1. Unmatched junction bases numbered 7, after V lost 8 bases and J lost 4 bases. The CDR3 has 13 residues. CDR3 DNA sequence: TGTGCCAGCTCCAGACAGGGCTCCTATGGCTACACCTTC. This gives the protein CASSRQGSYGYTF.

This clone was observed a single time. This chain uses TRBV2 with TRBJ2-5; D uncertain. This CDR3 is 14 amino acids long. CDR1 and CDR2 from the germline V gene are SNHLY and FYNNEI. The V end was cut by 3 bases, the J end by 1 base, with 9 bases between. CDR3 residues: CASSDGRLQETQYF. In DNA, the CDR3 is TGTGCCAGCAGTGACGGCAGACTCCAAGAGACCCAGTACTTC. Complete variable domain (other parts from reference TRBV2 and TRBJ2-5): EPEVTQTPSHQVTQMGQEVILRCVPISNHLYFYWYRQILGQKVEFLVSFYNNEISEKSEIFDDQFSVERPDGSNFTLKIRSTKLEDSAMYFCASSDGRLQETQYFGPGTRLLVL.

V and J are TRBV2 and TRBJ1-1, with 7 bases aligning to TRBD1. Trimming removed 4 bases from V and 4 bases from J; junction bases left unmatched: 3. The CDR3 has 13 residues. The germline gives CDR1 SNHLY, CDR2 FYNNEI. The CDR3 region is CASSGPGGTEAFF. In DNA form, the CDR3 reads TGTGCCAGCAGTGGGCCAGGGGGCACTGAAGCTTTCTTT.

V usage is TRBV6-5 and J usage is TRBJ2-5, with a possible D match to TRBD2 (7 bases). This CDR3 region has 14 residues. Looked up from germline, CDR1 is MNHEY and CDR2 is SVGAGI. V lost 5 bases, J lost 5 bases, and 15 bases lay in between. The CDR3 nucleotides are TGTGCCAGCAGTAGGGGGGGGGCCGGGGAGACCCAGTACTTC. It is translated as CASSRGGAGETQYF.

This clone has a single count. CDR3 DNA sequence: TGTGCCAGCAGCTTGGGGTCAGGGGAAGGTCAGCCCCAGCATTTT. Its translation: CASSLGSGEGQPQHF. The rearrangement links TRBV5-5 to TRBJ1-5, with D tentatively TRBD1 (6 bases). V lost 0 bases, J lost 6 bases, and 13 bases lay in between. Germline loops: CDR1 SGHKS, CDR2 YYEKEE (reference sequence). The CDR3 runs to 15 residues.

The CDR3 DNA is TGTGCCAGCAGTTTATATATGGGGACAGGGGTAGGAAATGAGCAGTTCTTC. It is translated as CASSLYMGTGVGNEQFF. This sequence joins TRBV27 and TRBJ2-1; 10 bases agree with TRBD1. J gave up 7 bases and V 1 base, and 10 bases lay outside the gene matches. The CDR3 sequence is 17 residues long. The germline gives CDR1 MNHEY, CDR2 SMNVEV (reference sequence).

The J gene is TRBJ1-3, the V gene TRBV7-8; 9 nucleotides align to TRBD1. This CDR3 has 16 residues. With 5 bases clipped from V and 3 bases from J, the junction kept 8 bases outside the gene matches. Germline loops: CDR1 SGHVS, CDR2 FQNEAQ. CDR3 protein: CASSGVQGAGGNTIYF. CDR3 sequence (DNA): TGTGCCAGCAGCGGCGTACAGGGGGCTGGTGGAAACACCATATATTTT.

This chain joins TRBV18 and TRBJ2-3; D remains ambiguous. Trimming left V 2 bases short and J 3 bases short, with 15 bases between. CDR1 and CDR2 from the germline V gene are KGHSH and LQKENI. The CDR3 loop spans 16 amino acids. The CDR3 here is CASSPSWRQETDTQYF. The CDR3, as DNA: TGTGCCAGCTCACCAAGTTGGCGGCAAGAAACAGATACGCAGTATTTT.